One TCR beta chain is described in this entry. Germline V gene lookup returns CDR1 MGHDK and CDR2 SYGVNS. There are 17 residues in the CDR3. These data are taken from a study of monozygotic twins with inflammatory bowel disease. One entry per CDR3 protein, without DNA, is what TCRdb gives after re-calling the 5' RACE reads. The specimen's table records 200,000 to 250,000 distinct CDR3 sequences. The sequencing sample was made of blood. This TCR was recovered from a human donor with ulcerative colitis or Crohn's disease, or a healthy co-twin of an affected twin (not recorded which). The chain joins TRBV25-1 to TRBJ2-5; the TRBD2 assignment by TCRdb is unverifiable without DNA. The CDR3 spells CASSENRGGSTQETQYF.